The 21 T cell receptor beta chains given below trace back to one sample, sequenced in a study of control samples from healthy donors and cancer patients. Data came from immunoSEQ multiplex PCR; TCRdb stores just in-frame clones and leaves some out. The sample has some 100,000 clones, roughly 87% seen once. Sequenced input: blood. The source is a woman aged 45 to 65 in good health.

The rearrangement links TRBV25-1 to TRBJ1-1; D might be TRBD1 (5 bases). Germline V gene lookup returns CDR1 MGHDK and CDR2 SYGVNS. The length of the CDR3 is 15 residues. V shed 4 bases and J shed 3 bases, with 15 bases lying between them. CDR3 in DNA: TGTGCCAGCAGTGCAGAACGGGGGAGCCACACTGAAGCTTTCTTT. Its translation is CASSAERGSHTEAFF.

The V gene is TRBV6-5, the J gene TRBJ1-4; D remains ambiguous. V was clipped by 10 bases and J by 2 bases, with 11 bases between them. CDR3 length: 13 residues. Per the germline V gene, CDR1 is MNHEY and CDR2 is SVGAGI. CDR3 residues: CATRRGTNEKLFF. CDR3 nucleotide sequence: TGTGCCACCCGTCGAGGGACTAATGAAAAACTGTTTTTT.

V usage is TRBV27 and J usage is TRBJ2-4; 8 bases map to TRBD1. V gave up 4 bases and J gave up 0 bases; unmatched junction bases: 8. Germline assignment: CDR1 MNHEY and CDR2 SMNVEV (reference sequence). CDR3 length: 17 residues. CDR3 region: CASSSGDRPLAKNIQYF. CDR3 coding DNA: TGTGCCAGCAGTTCGGGGGACAGGCCCTTAGCCAAAAACATTCAGTACTTC.

The chain is built from TRBV2 and TRBJ2-3; D is possibly TRBD2 (7 bases). The CDR3 length is 15 residues. Germline V gives CDR1 SNHLY, CDR2 FYNNEI. V was trimmed by 7 bases and J by 6 bases, leaving 20 bases between them. DNA of the CDR3: TGTGCCAGCAATCATGGAGGGGGAGGGTGGGATACGCAGTATTTT. Its translation: CASNHGGGGWDTQYF.

The rearrangement joins TRBV12-3 or TRBV12-4 to TRBJ2-3; tentatively, D is TRBD1 (5 bases). V lost 3 bases and J lost 5, with 9 bases in between. This CDR3 comprises 13 residues. The CDR3 is CASSLRREDTQYF. The CDR3 coding sequence is TGTGCCAGCAGTTTGCGCAGGGAAGATACGCAGTATTTT.

J is TRBJ1-2 and V is TRBV4-1, with unresolved D. Trimming took off 3 bases at V and 7 bases at J, with 9 bases between the two ends. CDR3 length: 12 amino acids. The germline V gene encodes CDR1 MGHRA and CDR2 YSYEKL. CDR3 bases: TGCGCCAGCAGCCAGGCTGCGGGTGGCTACACCTTC. Amino acids: CASSQAAGGYTF.

The rearrangement links TRBV7-9 to TRBJ1-4; D uncertain. This CDR3 is 13 amino acids long. Germline CDR1 SEHNR, CDR2 FQNEAQ (reference sequence). Trimming cost V 5 bases and J 3 bases, with 7 bases left between them. CDR3 coding DNA: TGTGCCAGCAGCCCCTTATCTAATGAAAAACTGTTTTTT. Its translation: CASSPLSNEKLFF.

This clone was recorded only once. V usage is TRBV6-6 and J usage is TRBJ2-7, with TRBD1 matching 9 bases. The germline V gene encodes CDR1 MNHNY and CDR2 SVGAGI (reference sequence). This CDR3 spans 14 amino acids. V gave up 4 bases and J gave up 6 bases; unmatched junction bases: 7. CDR3 bases: TGTGCCAGCAGTTCACGGGACAGGGCGCCCGAGCAGTACTTC. This codes for CASSSRDRAPEQYF.

Concerning this clone: At one end, the junction sequence differs from germline, possibly due to a read error. The rearrangement joins TRBV10-2 to TRBJ2-3; the match to TRBD2 covers 9 bases. CDR1 and CDR2 from the germline V gene are WSHSY and SAAADI. The CDR3 contains 16 residues. For the CDR3, the DNA is TGCGCCAGCAGTGAGTCGTTGCGGGGGGGCACAAATACGCAGTATTTT. Translation gives CASSESLRGGTNTQYF.

The CDR3 is CASSSTWRAGETQYF. The CDR3 nucleotides are TGTGCCAGCAGTTCCACCTGGCGGGCTGGGGAGACCCAGTACTTC. The chain carries TRBV28 and TRBJ2-5; maybe TRBD2 (5 bases). V lost 4 bases, J lost 5 bases, and 17 bases lay in between. This CDR3 has 15 residues. The germline CDR1 and CDR2 sequences are MDHEN and SYDVKM.

The chain links TRBV2 to TRBJ2-3; TRBD1 matches 11 bases. CDR3 length: 15 amino acids. The ends lost 6 bases at V and 5 bases at J; junction bases unmatched: 7. CDR1 and CDR2 from the germline V gene are SNHLY and FYNNEI. CDR3: CASRARDRGVDTQYF. For the CDR3, the DNA is TGTGCCAGCAGGGCACGGGACAGGGGGGTAGATACGCAGTATTTT.

The chain employs TRBV3-1 (or the pseudogene TRBV3-2) and TRBJ2-2, with D possibly matching TRBD1 (6 bases). Germline V lookup: CDR1 LGHDT, CDR2 YNNKEL (reference sequence). The CDR3 spans 18 residues. The V gene lost 1 base and the J gene lost 7 bases, with 22 bases spanning the gap. CDR3 DNA: TGTGCCAGCAGCCAAGCCGGCGGCTTCAGGGGCCCGCACGGGGAGCTGTTTTTT. Translation: CASSQAGGFRGPHGELFF.

This chain connects TRBV2 to TRBJ1-2; tentative D call: TRBD1 (5 bases). Germline assignment: CDR1 SNHLY and CDR2 FYNNEI. The CDR3 runs 15 residues. The germline V and J ends were trimmed by 2 bases and 2 bases, with 12 bases remaining between them. The CDR3 sequence: CASSEFRGGNYGYTF. For the CDR3, the DNA is TGTGCCAGCAGTGAATTTAGGGGAGGGAACTATGGCTACACCTTC.

J is TRBJ2-1 and V is TRBV24-1; maybe TRBD1 (6 bases). Germline values: CDR1 KGHDR, CDR2 SFDVKD. V lost 4 bases and J 0 bases, leaving 15 bases between the germline ends. CDR3 size: 17 residues. The CDR3 spells CATSEPRGQSSYNEQFF. The CDR3 coding sequence is TGTGCCACCAGTGAACCCAGGGGTCAAAGCTCCTACAATGAGCAGTTCTTC.

V usage is TRBV15 and J usage is TRBJ2-5; D call uncertain. V was shortened by 1 base and J by 2 bases, with 11 bases between the two germline ends. Per germline, CDR1 LNHNV and CDR2 YYDKDF (reference sequence). The CDR3 sequence is 15 residues long. CDR3 in amino acids: CATSRGPAQQETQYF. CDR3 bases: TGTGCCACCAGCAGAGGACCCGCACAACAAGAGACCCAGTACTTC.

The V call is TRBV5-4, the J call TRBJ1-1; TRBD1 matches 9 bases. Unmatched junction bases numbered 3, after V lost 3 bases and J lost 6 bases. CDR1 SGHNT and CDR2 YYREEE come from the germline V gene (reference sequence). The CDR3 totals 13 residues. CDR3 region: CASSSQGAAEAFF. The CDR3, as DNA: TGTGCCAGCAGCTCACAGGGGGCCGCTGAAGCTTTCTTT.

The chain joins TRBV7-8 to TRBJ2-6; perhaps TRBD2 as D (5 bases). The germline V gene has CDR1 SGHVS and CDR2 FQNEAQ. This CDR3 contains 16 residues. V dropped 5 bases and J dropped 4 bases, with 15 bases sitting between them. The CDR3 DNA follows: TGTGCCAGCAGCCTCCGAGGGTTTTCCGGGGCCAACGTCCTGACTTTC. Residues: CASSLRGFSGANVLTF.

V and J are TRBV19 and TRBJ2-3; TRBD1 agrees at 9 bases. This CDR3 spans 16 amino acids. The ends lost 5 bases at V and 3 bases at J; junction bases unmatched: 9. Germline assignment: CDR1 LNHDA and CDR2 SQIVND (reference sequence). CDR3 bases: TGTGCCAGTAGTCCACTCCGGGACAGGGTAACAGATACGCAGTATTTT. This sequence encodes CASSPLRDRVTDTQYF. The full variable domain, with the rest looked up from reference TRBV19 and TRBJ2-3, is DGGITQSPKYLFRKEGQNVTLSCEQNLNHDAMYWYRQDPGQGLRLIYYSQIVNDFQKGDIAEGYSVSREKKESFPLTVTSAQKNPTAFYLCASSPLRDRVTDTQYFGPGTRLTVL.

This clone was seen a handful of times. This chain joins TRBV4-3 and TRBJ2-3; 7 bases match TRBD2. CDR3 length: 15 residues. The germline V gene has CDR1 LGHNA and CDR2 YSLEER. J lost 2 bases, V lost 4 bases, and 6 bases had no gene match. The CDR3 sequence is CASSLASGTTDTQYF. In nucleotides, the CDR3 is TGCGCCAGCAGCCTTGCCAGCGGGACCACAGATACGCAGTATTTT.

This clone was seen just once. The gene calls are TRBV7-9 and TRBJ1-3; D is unresolved. The CDR3 sequence is 15 residues long. The germline V gene has CDR1 SEHNR and CDR2 FQNEAQ (reference sequence). The germline V and J ends were trimmed by 5 bases and 0 bases, with 11 bases remaining between them. The CDR3 region has the DNA TGTGCCAGCAGCCCCTCAGTCAGCTCTGGAAACACCATATATTTT. This encodes CASSPSVSSGNTIYF.

V gene TRBV30 combines with J gene TRBJ1-6; 9 bases fit TRBD1. CDR3 length: 16 residues. V lost 4 bases, J lost 7 bases, and 11 bases stayed unmatched. Looked up from germline, CDR1 is GTSNPN and CDR2 is SVGIG (reference sequence). Here the CDR3 reads CAWKVPDRGRNSPLHF. In DNA form, the CDR3 reads TGTGCCTGGAAGGTTCCGGACAGGGGACGAAATTCACCCCTCCACTTT.